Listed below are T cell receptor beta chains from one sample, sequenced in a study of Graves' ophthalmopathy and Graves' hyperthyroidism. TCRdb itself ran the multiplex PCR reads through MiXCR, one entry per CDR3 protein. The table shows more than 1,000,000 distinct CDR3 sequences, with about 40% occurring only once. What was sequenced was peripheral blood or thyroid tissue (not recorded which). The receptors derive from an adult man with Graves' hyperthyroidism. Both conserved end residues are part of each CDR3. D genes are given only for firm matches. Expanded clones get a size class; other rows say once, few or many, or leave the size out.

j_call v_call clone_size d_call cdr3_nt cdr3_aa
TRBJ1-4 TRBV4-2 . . TGTGCCAGCAGCCAAGATCCCTTGGCGACAATCAGTGATGAAAAACTGTTTTTT CASSQDPLATISDEKLFF
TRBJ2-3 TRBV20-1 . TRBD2 TGCAGTGCTGGGGCTGGACTAGCGGGAGCTGGTAGCACAGATACGCAGTATTTT CSAGAGLAGAGSTDTQYF
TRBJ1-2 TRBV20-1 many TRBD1 TGCAGTGCTCGCTGGGACAGAAGTTCGGATGGCTACACCTTC CSARWDRSSDGYTF
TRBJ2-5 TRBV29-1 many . TGCAGCGTTGAGGGAGGGGGAGGAGAGACCCAGTACTTC CSVEGGGGETQYF
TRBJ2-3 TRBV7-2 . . TGTGCCAGCAGCTTAGTAATCCGGACCACAGATACGCAGTATTTT CASSLVIRTTDTQYF
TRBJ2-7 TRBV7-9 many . TGTGCCAGCAGCTTAGCCGGGATCGAGCAGTACTTC CASSLAGIEQYF
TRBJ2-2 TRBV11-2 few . TGTGCCAGCACCAATAACCGGGAGACATTGGCCGGGGAGCTGTTTTTT CASTNNRETLAGELFF
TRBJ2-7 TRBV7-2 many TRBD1 TGTGCCAGCAGCTTAGTGGCCGGGACAGTCTACGAGCAGTACTTC CASSLVAGTVYEQYF
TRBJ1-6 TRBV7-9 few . TGTGCCAGCAGCTCAGGACCCCTCGGGAGTTCACCCCTCCACTTT CASSSGPLGSSPLHF
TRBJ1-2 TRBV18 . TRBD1 TGTGCCAGCTCACCACCGAGACAGGGGAATTCGGGTGGCTACACCTTC CASSPPRQGNSGGYTF
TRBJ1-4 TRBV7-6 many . TGTGCCAGCAGCTCCAGTTCGGGGTTTGGTGAAAAACTGTTTTTT CASSSSSGFGEKLFF
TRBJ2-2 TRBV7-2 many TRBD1 TGTGCCAGCAGCTTCCGGGACAGGGGCACCGGGGAGCTGTTTTTT CASSFRDRGTGELFF
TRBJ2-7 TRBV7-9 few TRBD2 TGTGCCAGCAGCTTCGGGGGGACCAACGAGCAGTACTTC CASSFGGTNEQYF
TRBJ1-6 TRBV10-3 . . TGTGCCATCAGTGAGTGGGACTCCAATTCACCCCTCCACTTT CAISEWDSNSPLHF
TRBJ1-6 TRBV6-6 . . TGTGCCAGCAGTGAAGGGACAAATAATTCACCCCTCCACTTT CASSEGTNNSPLHF
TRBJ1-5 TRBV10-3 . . TGTGCCACAGGGATTAGCAATCAGCCCCAGCATTTT CATGISNQPQHF
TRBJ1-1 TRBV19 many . TGTGCCAGTAGTATAGTTGGTGACACTGAAGCTTTCTTT CASSIVGDTEAFF
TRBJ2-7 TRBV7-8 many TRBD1 TGTGCCAGCAGCTCGGACAGGGGGTACGAGCAGTACTTC CASSSDRGYEQYF
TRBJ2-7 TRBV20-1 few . TGCAGTGCTATTCCTCGGGGACCCTACGAGCAGTACTTC CSAIPRGPYEQYF
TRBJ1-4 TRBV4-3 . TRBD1 TGCGCCAGCAGCCTCAGGGGGCGCGGGCTTTGGTCGGAAAAACTGTTTTTT CASSLRGRGLWSEKLFF
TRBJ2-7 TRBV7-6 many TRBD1 TGTGCCAGCAGCCCTAGTGGGACAGGGGTGGGCGAGCAGTACTTC CASSPSGTGVGEQYF
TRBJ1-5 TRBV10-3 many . TGTGCCATCAGTGAGCGGGGAGACAATCAGCCCCAGCATTTT CAISERGDNQPQHF
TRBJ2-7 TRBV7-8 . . TGTGCCAGCAGCTTAGTGGCTGGGGCCGACGAGCAGTACTTC CASSLVAGADEQYF
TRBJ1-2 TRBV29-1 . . TGCAGCGCACCGAGGGGCTACACCTTC CSAPRGYTF
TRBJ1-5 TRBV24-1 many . TGTGCCACCAGTGCCCACCCTAGCAATCAGCCCCAGCATTTT CATSAHPSNQPQHF
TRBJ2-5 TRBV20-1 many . TGCAGTGCTACCCTCGGTCCTGAGACCCAGTACTTC CSATLGPETQYF
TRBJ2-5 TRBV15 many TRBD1 TGTGCCACCAGCAATCCCCGGTCAAGACAGGGTGGGGAGACCCAGTACTTC CATSNPRSRQGGETQYF
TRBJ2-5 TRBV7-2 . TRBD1 TGTGCCAGCAGCTTAATATGGGACAGGGGGGAGACCCAGTACTTC CASSLIWDRGETQYF
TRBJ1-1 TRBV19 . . TGTGCCAGTATCAACAGGGTGAACACTGAAGCTTTCTTT CASINRVNTEAFF
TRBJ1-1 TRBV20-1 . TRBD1 TGCAGTGCTAGACACAGGGGGCAGAACACTGAAGCTTTCTTT CSARHRGQNTEAFF
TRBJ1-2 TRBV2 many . TGTGCCAACCATGACAGCCAAGTAGGTGGCTACACCTTC CANHDSQVGGYTF
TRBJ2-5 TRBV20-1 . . TGCAGTGCTAGTCCCTCGAGGCGCAGGCACAAAGAGACCCAGTACTTC CSASPSRRRHKETQYF
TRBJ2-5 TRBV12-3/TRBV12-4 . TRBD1 TGTGCCAGCTTTACAGGGGGCCTACGAGAGACCCAGTACTTC CASFTGGLRETQYF
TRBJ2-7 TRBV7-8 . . TGTGCCAGCAGTCGACAGGTGAACTACGAGCAGTACTTC CASSRQVNYEQYF
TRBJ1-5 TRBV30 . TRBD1 TGTGCCTGGAGTGGAGGACAGGGAGGATTGCCCCAGCATTTT CAWSGGQGGLPQHF
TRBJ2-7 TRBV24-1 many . TGTGCCACCAGTGATCGGGACGTCCACGAGCAGTACTTC CATSDRDVHEQYF
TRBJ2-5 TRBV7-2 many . TGTGCCAGCAGCTCCGACGGACGGCAAGAGACCCAGTACTTC CASSSDGRQETQYF
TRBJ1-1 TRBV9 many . TGTGCCAGCAGCCGAGGTGAGCGGATGAACACTGAAGCTTTCTTT CASSRGERMNTEAFF
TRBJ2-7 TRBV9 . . TGTGCCAGCAGATCAGGGGACGCCGGCTCCTACGAGCAGTACTTC CASRSGDAGSYEQYF
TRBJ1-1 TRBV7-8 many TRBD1 TGTGCCAGCAGCTCCCGCCGGACAGGGCTGAACACTGAAGCTTTCTTT CASSSRRTGLNTEAFF
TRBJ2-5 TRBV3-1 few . TGTGCCAGCAGCCAATCCGGGGCTTGGGAGACCCAGTACTTC CASSQSGAWETQYF
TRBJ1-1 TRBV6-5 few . TGTGCCAGCAGCGTAGGACAGTTTATGAACACTGAAGCTTTCTTT CASSVGQFMNTEAFF
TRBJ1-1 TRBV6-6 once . TGTGCCAGCAGGGACGAGGGGGAAGCTTTCTTT CASRDEGEAFF
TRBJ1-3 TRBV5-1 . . TGCGCCAGCAGCGAGGGGAGGGCTGGAAACACCATATATTTT CASSEGRAGNTIYF
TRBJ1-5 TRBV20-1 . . TGCAGTGCTAGAGATCCCGTCGGAGATAGCGGCAATCAGCCCCAGCATTTT CSARDPVGDSGNQPQHF
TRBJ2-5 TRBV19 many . TGTGCCAGTAGACCAGGGGGGATCGAGACCCAGTACTTC CASRPGGIETQYF
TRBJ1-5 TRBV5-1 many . TGCGCCAGCCGGGGCAATCAGCCCCAGCATTTT CASRGNQPQHF
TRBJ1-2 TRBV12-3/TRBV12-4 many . TGTGCCAGCAGTTTAGTGAGGGGGAGCGGCTACACCTTC CASSLVRGSGYTF
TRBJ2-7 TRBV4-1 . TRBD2 TGCGCCAGCAACAAGCGGGAGGGGTCCTACGAGCAGTACTTC CASNKREGSYEQYF
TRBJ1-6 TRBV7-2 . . TGTGCCAGCAGCCCCCAGCAGGGAAGGTCCTATAATTCACCCCTCCACTTT CASSPQQGRSYNSPLHF
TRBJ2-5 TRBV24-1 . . TGTGCCACCAGTGAGACCGAACAGCGGGAGACCCAGTACTTC CATSETEQRETQYF
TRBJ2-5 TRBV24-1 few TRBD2 TGTGCCACCAGTGATCCGACCGGGACTAGAGGAGAGACCCAGTACTTC CATSDPTGTRGETQYF
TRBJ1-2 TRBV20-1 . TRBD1 TGCAGTGCCGCATTCAAAGGGGGCTCTTATGGCTACACCTTC CSAAFKGGSYGYTF
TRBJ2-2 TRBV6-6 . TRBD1 TGTGCCAGCAGTCCAACAGGGGGCTGGTCCGGGGAGCTGTTTTTT CASSPTGGWSGELFF
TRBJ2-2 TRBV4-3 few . TGCGCCAGCAGCTATATCGCGAACACCGGGGAGCTGTTTTTT CASSYIANTGELFF